This note documents a single T cell receptor beta chain sequence. These data come from a study of cytomegalovirus exposure and HLA in healthy donors. V was clipped by 7 bases and J by 1 base, with 12 bases between them. Germline CDR1 is MNHNY and CDR2 is SVGAGI (reference sequence). CDR3 length: 14 amino acids. Use of 60 Vbeta and 13 Jbeta primers characterized the PCR. Generated by immunoSEQ multiplex PCR, the TCRdb table keeps only in-frame clones and is missing some. In the table there are some 150,000 clones, roughly 79% of which are singletons. Sequencing was carried out using PBMCs. This clonotype was obtained from a male donor in good health and CMV-seronegative. V gene TRBV6-6 combines with J gene TRBJ2-3; a weak D match, TRBD2 (6 bases). DNA of the CDR3: TGTGCCAGCACTCGCAGGGAGGGCACAGATACGCAGTATTTT. Translated: CASTRREGTDTQYF.